A selection of T cell receptor beta chains follows, all from one sample in a study of cytomegalovirus exposure and HLA in healthy donors. TCRdb's table, derived via immunoSEQ multiplex PCR, lists solely in-frame clones and lacks some. This sample has about 130,000 clones, with roughly 80% found just once. Sequenced input: PBMCs. These receptors were collected from a woman aged 40 to 50 in good health and CMV-seropositive. Each CDR3 is given with its conserved first and last residue. The D gene is left open where the match is weak. The size field is filled for only some rows; it gives once, few, many or a size class.

D: -
V: TRBV9
size: once
J: TRBJ2-2
CDR3: CASSVKQYTGELFF
DNA: TGTGCCAGCAGCGTAAAACAGTACACCGGGGAGCTGTTTTTT

D: -
V: TRBV10-1
size: -
J: TRBJ2-1
CDR3: CASSINNEQFF
DNA: TGCGCCAGCAGTATAAACAATGAGCAGTTCTTC

D: TRBD1
V: TRBV7-3
size: -
J: TRBJ1-2
CDR3: CASSLRGGPTGADGYTF
DNA: TGTGCCAGCAGCTTACGAGGAGGTCCGACAGGGGCTGATGGCTACACCTTC

D: -
V: TRBV6-5
size: -
J: TRBJ1-2
CDR3: CASSYSRQEDGYTF
DNA: TGTGCCAGCAGTTACTCGAGACAGGAGGATGGCTACACCTTC

D: TRBD2
V: TRBV5-4
size: -
J: TRBJ2-3
CDR3: CASSYVAGGVDTQYF
DNA: TGTGCCAGCAGCTACGTAGCGGGAGGGGTAGATACGCAGTATTTT

D: TRBD2
V: TRBV4-2
size: once
J: TRBJ2-2
CDR3: CASSQDARASGSYNTGELFF
DNA: TGTGCCAGCAGCCAAGACGCCAGGGCTAGCGGGTCCTATAACACCGGGGAGCTGTTTTTT

D: -
V: TRBV7-8
size: once
J: TRBJ2-7
CDR3: CASSLYRQATYEQYF
DNA: TGTGCCAGCAGCTTATACCGACAGGCGACCTACGAGCAGTACTTC

D: TRBD2
V: TRBV27
size: -
J: TRBJ2-7
CDR3: CASGETSLDTYEQYF
DNA: TGTGCCAGCGGTGAGACTAGCTTAGACACCTACGAGCAGTACTTC

D: -
V: TRBV19
size: -
J: TRBJ1-1
CDR3: CASTTGQTETNTEAFF
DNA: TGTGCCAGTACTACGGGACAAACTGAGACGAACACTGAAGCTTTCTTT

D: TRBD1
V: TRBV14
size: -
J: TRBJ1-5
CDR3: CASSPRGQAEGNQPQHF
DNA: TGTGCCAGCAGCCCGCGGGGACAGGCAGAGGGCAATCAGCCCCAGCATTTT

D: TRBD2
V: TRBV5-4
size: -
J: TRBJ2-1
CDR3: CASSPELAGVNEQFF
DNA: TGTGCCAGCAGCCCCGAACTAGCGGGAGTGAATGAGCAGTTCTTC

D: -
V: TRBV19
size: -
J: TRBJ2-2
CDR3: CASSITGSPGELFF
DNA: TGTGCCAGTAGTATTACCGGGAGCCCCGGGGAGCTGTTTTTT

D: TRBD1
V: TRBV5-5
size: -
J: TRBJ1-1
CDR3: CASSLGQGKAFF
DNA: TGTGCCAGCAGCTTAGGACAGGGGAAAGCTTTCTTT

D: -
V: TRBV7-9
size: -
J: TRBJ2-7
CDR3: CSSSMTVYEQYF
DNA: TGTTCCAGCAGCATGACAGTCTACGAGCAGTACTTC